This entry describes one T cell receptor beta chain. CDR1 is SGHNT, CDR2 YYREEE, per germline (reference sequence). V was clipped by 4 bases and J by 6 bases, with 17 bases between them. The CDR3 runs to 15 residues. TCRdb's copy holds only in-frame clones and misses some; the assay was immunoSEQ multiplex PCR. The table includes about 15,000 clones, roughly 88% detected once. The sample comes from a study of technical replicates of blood from four donors. This receptor was identified in a human donor in good health. The chain is built from TRBV5-4 and TRBJ2-1, with a possible D match to TRBD2 (5 bases). Sequencing was carried out using PBMCs. The CDR3 DNA reads as TGTGCCAGCAGCCCCGTCCAAACTAGATTCAATGAGCAGTTCTTC. This encodes CASSPVQTRFNEQFF.